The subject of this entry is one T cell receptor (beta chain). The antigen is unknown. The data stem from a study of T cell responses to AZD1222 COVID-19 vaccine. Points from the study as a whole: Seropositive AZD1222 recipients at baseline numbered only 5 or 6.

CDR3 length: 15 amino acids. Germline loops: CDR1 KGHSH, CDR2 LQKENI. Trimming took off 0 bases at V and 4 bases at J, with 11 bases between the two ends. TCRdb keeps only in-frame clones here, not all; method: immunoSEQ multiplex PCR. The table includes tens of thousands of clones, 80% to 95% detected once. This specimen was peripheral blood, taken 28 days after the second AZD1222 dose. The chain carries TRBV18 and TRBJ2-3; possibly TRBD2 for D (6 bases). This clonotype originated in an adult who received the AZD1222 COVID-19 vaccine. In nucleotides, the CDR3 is TGTGCCAGCTCACCACCCGGGGGAACCGCAGATACGCAGTATTTT. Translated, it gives CASSPPGGTADTQYF.